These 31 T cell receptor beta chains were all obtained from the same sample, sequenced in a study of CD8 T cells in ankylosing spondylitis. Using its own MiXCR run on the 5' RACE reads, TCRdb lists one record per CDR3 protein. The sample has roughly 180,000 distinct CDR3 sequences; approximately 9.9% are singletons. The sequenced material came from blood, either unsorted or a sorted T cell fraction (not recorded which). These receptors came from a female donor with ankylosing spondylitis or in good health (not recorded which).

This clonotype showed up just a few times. The CDR3 sequence is CASSQDYRGHRAFF. CDR3 nucleotides: TGCGCCAGCAGCCAAGATTACAGGGGCCATCGAGCTTTCTTT. The chain uses TRBV4-3 and TRBJ1-1; TRBD1 matches at 7 bases. The V and J ends lost 0 bases and 10 bases, in that order; junction bases with no gene match: 8. CDR1 is LGHNA, CDR2 YSLEER, per germline. The CDR3 has 14 amino acids.

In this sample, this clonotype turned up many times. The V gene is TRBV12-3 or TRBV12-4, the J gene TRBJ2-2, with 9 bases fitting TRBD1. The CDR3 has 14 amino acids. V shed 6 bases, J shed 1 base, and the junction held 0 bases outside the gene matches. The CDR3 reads CASRTGGNTGELFF. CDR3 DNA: TGTGCCAGCAGGACAGGGGGGAACACCGGGGAGCTGTTTTTT.

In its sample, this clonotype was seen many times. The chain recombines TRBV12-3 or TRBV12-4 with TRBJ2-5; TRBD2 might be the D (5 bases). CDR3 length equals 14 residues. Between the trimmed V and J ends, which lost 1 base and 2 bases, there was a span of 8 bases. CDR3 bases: TGTGCCAGCAGTTTAGGGACTCTGCAAGAGACCCAGTACTTC. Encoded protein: CASSLGTLQETQYF.

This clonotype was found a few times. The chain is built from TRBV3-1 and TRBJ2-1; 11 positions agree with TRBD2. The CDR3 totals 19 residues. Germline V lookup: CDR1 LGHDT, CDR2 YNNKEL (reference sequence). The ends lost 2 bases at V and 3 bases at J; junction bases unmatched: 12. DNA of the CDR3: TGTGCCAGCAGCCAATCCAGACTAGCGGGAAGCGGTCGCTACAATGAGCAGTTCTTC. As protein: CASSQSRLAGSGRYNEQFF.

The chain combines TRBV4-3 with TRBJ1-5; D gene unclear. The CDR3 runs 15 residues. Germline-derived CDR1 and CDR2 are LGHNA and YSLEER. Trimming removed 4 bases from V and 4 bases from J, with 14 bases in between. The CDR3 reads CASSPRYGQNQPQHF. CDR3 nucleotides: TGCGCCAGCAGCCCCAGGTATGGCCAGAATCAGCCCCAGCATTTT.

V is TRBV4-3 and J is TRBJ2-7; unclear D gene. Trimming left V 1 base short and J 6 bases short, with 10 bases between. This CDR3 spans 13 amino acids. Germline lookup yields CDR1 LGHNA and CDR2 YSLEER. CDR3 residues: CASSQGDATEQYF. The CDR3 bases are TGCGCCAGCAGCCAAGGCGACGCTACCGAGCAGTACTTC.

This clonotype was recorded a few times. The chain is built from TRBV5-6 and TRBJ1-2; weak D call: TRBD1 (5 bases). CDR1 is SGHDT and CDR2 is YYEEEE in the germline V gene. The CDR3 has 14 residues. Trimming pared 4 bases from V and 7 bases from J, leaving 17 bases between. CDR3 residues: CASSPWGGESGYTF. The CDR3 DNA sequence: TGTGCCAGCAGCCCCTGGGGAGGGGAGAGTGGCTACACCTTC.

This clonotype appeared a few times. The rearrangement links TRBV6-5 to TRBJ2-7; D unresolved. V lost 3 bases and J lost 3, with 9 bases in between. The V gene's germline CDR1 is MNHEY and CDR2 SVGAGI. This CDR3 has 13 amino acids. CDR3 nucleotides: TGTGCCAGCAGTTATGGGATAGGCTACGAGCAGTACTTC. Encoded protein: CASSYGIGYEQYF.

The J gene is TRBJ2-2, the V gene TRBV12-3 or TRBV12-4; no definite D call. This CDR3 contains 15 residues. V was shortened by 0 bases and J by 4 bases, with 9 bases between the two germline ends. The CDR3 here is CASSLAQDPTGELFF. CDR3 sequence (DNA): TGTGCCAGCAGTTTAGCGCAGGACCCCACCGGGGAGCTGTTTTTT.

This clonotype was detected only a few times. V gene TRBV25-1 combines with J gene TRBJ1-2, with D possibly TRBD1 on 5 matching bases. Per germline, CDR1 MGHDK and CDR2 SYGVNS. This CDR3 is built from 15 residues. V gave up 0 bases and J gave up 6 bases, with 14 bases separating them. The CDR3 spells CASSEYFGGIDGYTF. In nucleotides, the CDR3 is TGTGCCAGCAGTGAATATTTTGGGGGGATCGATGGCTACACCTTC.

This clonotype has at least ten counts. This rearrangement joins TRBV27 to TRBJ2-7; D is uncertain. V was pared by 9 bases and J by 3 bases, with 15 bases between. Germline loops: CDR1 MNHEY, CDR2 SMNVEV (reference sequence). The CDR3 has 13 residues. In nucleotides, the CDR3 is TGTGCCAGTAGTCCGGGTTCCCTCTACGAGCAGTACTTC. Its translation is CASSPGSLYEQYF.

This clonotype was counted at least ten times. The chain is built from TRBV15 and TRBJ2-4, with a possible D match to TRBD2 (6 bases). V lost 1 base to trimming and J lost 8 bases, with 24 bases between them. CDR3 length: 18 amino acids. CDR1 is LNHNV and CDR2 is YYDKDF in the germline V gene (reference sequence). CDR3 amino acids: CATSRVGGKPTARDIQYF. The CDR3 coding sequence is TGTGCCACCAGCAGAGTGGGGGGAAAACCGACAGCGAGGGACATTCAGTACTTC.

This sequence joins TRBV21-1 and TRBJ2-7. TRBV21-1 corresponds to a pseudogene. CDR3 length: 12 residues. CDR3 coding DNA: TGTGCCAGCAGCAAAGCCCGATTCGAGCAGTACTTC. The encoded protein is CASSKARFEQYF.

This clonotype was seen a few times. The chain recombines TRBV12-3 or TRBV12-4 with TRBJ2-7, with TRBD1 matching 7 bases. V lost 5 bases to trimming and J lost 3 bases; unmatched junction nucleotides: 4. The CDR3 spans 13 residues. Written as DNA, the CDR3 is TGTGCCAGCAGTAGCGGACAGGTCTACGAGCAGTACTTC. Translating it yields CASSSGQVYEQYF.

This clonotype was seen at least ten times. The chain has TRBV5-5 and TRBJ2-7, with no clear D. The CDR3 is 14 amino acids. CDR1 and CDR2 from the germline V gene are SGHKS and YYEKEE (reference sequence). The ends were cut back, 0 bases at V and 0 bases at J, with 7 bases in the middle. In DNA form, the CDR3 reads TGTGCCAGCAGCTTGGAATGGGGCTCCTACGAGCAGTACTTC. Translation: CASSLEWGSYEQYF.

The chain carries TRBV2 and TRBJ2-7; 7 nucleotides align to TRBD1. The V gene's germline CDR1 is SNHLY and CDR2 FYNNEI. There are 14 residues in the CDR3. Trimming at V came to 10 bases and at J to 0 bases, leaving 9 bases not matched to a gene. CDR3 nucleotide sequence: TGTGCCAACGGGGTAGGGACAGTCTCCTACGAGCAGTACTTC. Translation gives CANGVGTVSYEQYF.

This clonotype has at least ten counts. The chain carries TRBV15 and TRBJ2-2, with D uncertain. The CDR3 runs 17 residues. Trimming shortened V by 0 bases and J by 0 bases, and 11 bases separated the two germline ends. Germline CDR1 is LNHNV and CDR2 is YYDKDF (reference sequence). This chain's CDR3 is CATSRDRSTANTGELFF. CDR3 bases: TGTGCCACCAGCAGAGATCGCAGTACCGCGAACACCGGGGAGCTGTTTTTT.

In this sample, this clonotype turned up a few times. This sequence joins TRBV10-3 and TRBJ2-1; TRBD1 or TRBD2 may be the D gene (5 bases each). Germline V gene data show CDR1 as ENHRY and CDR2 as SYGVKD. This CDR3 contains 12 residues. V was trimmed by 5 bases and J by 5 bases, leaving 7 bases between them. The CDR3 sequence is CAISQGDNEQFF. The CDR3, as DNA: TGTGCCATCAGTCAGGGAGACAATGAGCAGTTCTTC.

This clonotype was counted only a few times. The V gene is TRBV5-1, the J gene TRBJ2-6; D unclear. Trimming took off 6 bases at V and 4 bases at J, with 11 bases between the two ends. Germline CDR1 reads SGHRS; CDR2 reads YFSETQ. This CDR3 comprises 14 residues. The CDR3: CASTYIAGANVLTF. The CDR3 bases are TGCGCCAGCACCTACATCGCCGGGGCCAACGTCCTGACTTTC.

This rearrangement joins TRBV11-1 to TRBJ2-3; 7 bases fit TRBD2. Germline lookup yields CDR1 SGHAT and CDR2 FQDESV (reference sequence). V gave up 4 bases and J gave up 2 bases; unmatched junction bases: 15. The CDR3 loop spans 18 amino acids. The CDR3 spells CASSSLTPRGVPTDTQYF. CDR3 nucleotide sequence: TGTGCCAGCAGCTCGCTCACTCCCCGGGGGGTTCCCACAGATACGCAGTATTTT.

In DNA, the CDR3 is TGTGCCAGCACCCCACAGGGGCTAGACCAAGAGACCCAGTACTTC. Translation: CASTPQGLDQETQYF. The chain is built from TRBV6-1 and TRBJ2-5; 7 bases line up with TRBD1. The germline V gene encodes CDR1 MNHNS and CDR2 SASEGT. This CDR3 comprises 15 residues. With V trimmed by 7 bases and J by 0 bases, 8 bases remained unmatched.

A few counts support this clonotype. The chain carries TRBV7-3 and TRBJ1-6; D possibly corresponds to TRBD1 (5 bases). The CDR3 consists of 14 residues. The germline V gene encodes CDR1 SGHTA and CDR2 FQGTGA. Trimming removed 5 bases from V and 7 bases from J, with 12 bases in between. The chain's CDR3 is CASSEGTSNSPLHF. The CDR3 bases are TGTGCCAGCAGCGAAGGGACTTCAAATTCACCCCTCCACTTT.

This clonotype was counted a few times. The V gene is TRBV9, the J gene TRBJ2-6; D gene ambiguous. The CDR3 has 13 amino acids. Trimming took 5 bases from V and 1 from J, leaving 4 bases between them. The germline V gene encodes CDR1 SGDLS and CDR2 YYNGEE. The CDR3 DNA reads TGTGCCAGCAGAGGATCTGGGGCCAACGTCCTGACTTTC. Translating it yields CASRGSGANVLTF.

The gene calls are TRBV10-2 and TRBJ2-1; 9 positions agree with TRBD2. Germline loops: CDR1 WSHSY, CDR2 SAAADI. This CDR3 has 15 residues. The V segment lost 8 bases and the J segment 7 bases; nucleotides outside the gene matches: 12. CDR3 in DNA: TGCGCCAGCGAAGAGACTAGCGGACTAGGGAATGAGCAGTTCTTC. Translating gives CASEETSGLGNEQFF.

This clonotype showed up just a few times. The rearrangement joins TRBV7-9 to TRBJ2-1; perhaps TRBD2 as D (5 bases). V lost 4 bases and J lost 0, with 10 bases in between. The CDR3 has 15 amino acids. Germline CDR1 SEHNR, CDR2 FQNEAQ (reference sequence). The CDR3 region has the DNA TGTGCCAGCAGCTCAGAGCGGTACTCCTACAATGAGCAGTTCTTC. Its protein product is CASSSERYSYNEQFF.

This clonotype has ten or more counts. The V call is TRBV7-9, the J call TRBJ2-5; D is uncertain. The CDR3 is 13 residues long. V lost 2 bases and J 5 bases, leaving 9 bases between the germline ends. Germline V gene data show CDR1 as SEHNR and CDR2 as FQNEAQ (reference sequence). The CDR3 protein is CASSLSAGETQYF. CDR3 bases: TGTGCCAGCAGCTTATCGGCCGGGGAGACCCAGTACTTC.

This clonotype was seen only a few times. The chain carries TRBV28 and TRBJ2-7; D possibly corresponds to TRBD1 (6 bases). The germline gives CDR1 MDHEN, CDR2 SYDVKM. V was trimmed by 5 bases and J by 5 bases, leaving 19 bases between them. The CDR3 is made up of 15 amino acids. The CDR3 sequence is CASSPTQDRPDEQYF. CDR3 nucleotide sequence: TGTGCCAGCAGTCCGACCCAGGACAGACCGGACGAGCAGTACTTC.

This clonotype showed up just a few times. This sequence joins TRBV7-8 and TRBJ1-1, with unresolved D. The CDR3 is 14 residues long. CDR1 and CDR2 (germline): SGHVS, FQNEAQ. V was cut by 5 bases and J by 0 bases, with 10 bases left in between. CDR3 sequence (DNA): TGTGCCAGCAGCCCAGAGGAATTGAACACTGAAGCTTTCTTT. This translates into CASSPEELNTEAFF.

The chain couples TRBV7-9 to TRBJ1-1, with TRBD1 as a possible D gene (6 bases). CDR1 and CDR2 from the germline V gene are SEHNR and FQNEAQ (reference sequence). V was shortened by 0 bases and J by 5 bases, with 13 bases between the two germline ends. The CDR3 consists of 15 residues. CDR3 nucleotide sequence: TGTGCCAGCAGCTTAGCTGGGGGGCAAAGGACTGAAGCTTTCTTT. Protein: CASSLAGGQRTEAFF. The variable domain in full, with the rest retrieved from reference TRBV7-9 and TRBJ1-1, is DTGVSQNPRHKITKRGQNVTFRCDPISEHNRLYWYRQTLGQGPEFLTYFQNEAQLEKSRLLSDRFSAERPKGSFSTLEIQRTEQGDSAMYLCASSLAGGQRTEAFFGQGTRLTVV.

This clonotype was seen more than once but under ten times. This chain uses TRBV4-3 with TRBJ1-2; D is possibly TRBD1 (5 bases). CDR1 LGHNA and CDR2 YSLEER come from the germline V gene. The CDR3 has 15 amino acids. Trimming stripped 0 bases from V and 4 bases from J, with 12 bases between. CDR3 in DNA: TGCGCCAGCAGCCAAGAAGGGGAGTCCCTCTATGGCTACACCTTC. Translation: CASSQEGESLYGYTF.

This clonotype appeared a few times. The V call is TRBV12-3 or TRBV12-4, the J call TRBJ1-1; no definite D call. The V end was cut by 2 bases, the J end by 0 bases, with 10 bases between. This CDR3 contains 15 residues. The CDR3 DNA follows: TGTGCCAGCAGTTTATCAGAAGATTTGAACACTGAAGCTTTCTTT. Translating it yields CASSLSEDLNTEAFF.